These 31 T cell receptor beta chains share one sample of origin, sequenced in a study of cytomegalovirus exposure and HLA in healthy donors. This PCR relied on a set of 60 Vbeta primers and 13 Jbeta primers. Some clones are missing from TCRdb's copy, which holds only in-frame ones; the method was immunoSEQ multiplex PCR. The listing contains roughly 120,000 clones. The sample comprised PBMCs. These receptors were collected from a middle-aged man in good health and CMV-seropositive.

V gene TRBV6-4 combines with J gene TRBJ2-1; possible D gene TRBD1, 5 bases. Looked up from germline, CDR1 is MRHNA and CDR2 is SNTAGT. V dropped 5 bases and J dropped 6 bases, with 8 bases sitting between them. The CDR3 has 12 amino acids. DNA for the CDR3: TGTGCCAGCAGTTCCCAGGGCAATGAGCAGTTCTTC. Its protein is CASSSQGNEQFF.

The chain links TRBV11-2 to TRBJ2-7; a weak D match, TRBD2 (6 bases). V was clipped by 1 base and J by 3 bases, with 7 bases between them. Per the germline V gene, CDR1 is SGHAT and CDR2 is FQNNGV. This CDR3 spans 13 amino acids. This CDR3 is CASSLAGLYEQYF. For the CDR3, the DNA is TGTGCCAGCAGCTTAGCGGGACTCTACGAGCAGTACTTC.

The chain uses TRBV5-4 and TRBJ2-1; perhaps TRBD2 as D (6 bases). CDR1 SGHNT and CDR2 YYREEE come from the germline V gene (reference sequence). With 2 bases removed from V and 9 bases from J, the gap between germline ends came to 18 bases. This CDR3 is 15 amino acids long. The CDR3 loop is CASSFMAGRDREQFF. The CDR3 DNA reads TGTGCCAGCAGCTTTATGGCGGGAAGGGACCGTGAGCAGTTCTTC.

The chain couples TRBV14 to TRBJ1-2; a weak D match, TRBD1 (5 bases). Germline CDR1 reads SGHDN; CDR2 reads FVKESK. V was shortened by 5 bases and J by 3 bases, with 16 bases between the two germline ends. CDR3 length: 15 residues. CDR3 nucleotides: TGTGCCAGCAGCGCAGGACATCCCCTACACTATGGCTACACCTTC. Protein: CASSAGHPLHYGYTF.

The gene calls are TRBV6-5 and TRBJ1-2; 12 bases fit TRBD1. CDR1 MNHEY and CDR2 SVGAGI come from the germline V gene. The CDR3 runs 15 residues. Trimming took 6 bases from V and 7 from J; bases not matched to a gene: 9. The CDR3 nucleotides read TGTGCCAGCAGCCGAGCGGGACAGGGGGCATTTGGCTACACCTTC. It specifies CASSRAGQGAFGYTF.

The J gene is TRBJ1-3, the V gene TRBV6-5, with TRBD1 as a possible D gene (5 bases). V shed 8 bases and J shed 3 bases, with 17 bases lying between them. The V gene's germline CDR1 is MNHEY and CDR2 SVGAGI. This CDR3 comprises 15 residues. CDR3 amino acids: CASSGLEGFGNTIYF. CDR3 nucleotide sequence: TGTGCCAGCTCGGGACTGGAGGGATTTGGAAACACCATATATTTT.

CDR3 loop: CASSIGQVNTEAFF. In nucleotides, the CDR3 is TGTGCCAGTAGTATAGGGCAGGTGAACACTGAAGCTTTCTTT. The V gene is TRBV19, the J gene TRBJ1-1, with unresolved D. CDR3 length equals 14 residues. V was cut by 1 base and J by 0 bases, with 6 bases left in between. Germline lookup yields CDR1 LNHDA and CDR2 SQIVND (reference sequence). Using reference TRBV19 and TRBJ1-1 for the parts outside the CDR3, the full variable domain is DGGITQSPKYLFRKEGQNVTLSCEQNLNHDAMYWYRQDPGQGLRLIYYSQIVNDFQKGDIAEGYSVSREKKESFPLTVTSAQKNPTAFYLCASSIGQVNTEAFFGQGTRLTVV.

The genes are TRBV7-6 and TRBJ2-2; 10 bases are shared with TRBD2. The V segment lost 8 bases and the J segment 7 bases; nucleotides outside the gene matches: 7. The germline gives CDR1 SGHVS, CDR2 FNYEAQ. The CDR3 totals 14 residues. The chain's CDR3 is CASGETSGLGELFF. CDR3 sequence (DNA): TGTGCCAGCGGTGAGACTAGCGGGCTCGGGGAGCTGTTTTTT.

This chain links TRBV18 with TRBJ1-1; 10 bases agree with TRBD1. The CDR3 runs to 16 residues. V was clipped by 2 bases and J by 3 bases; unmatched bases: 6. CDR1 is KGHSH and CDR2 is LQKENI in the germline V gene. The CDR3 coding sequence is TGTGCCAGCTCACCAAAAATGGGACAGGGGTACACTGAAGCTTTCTTT. This encodes CASSPKMGQGYTEAFF.

The rearrangement uses TRBV7-2 and TRBJ2-3; the D gene is possibly TRBD1 (9 bases). CDR3 length equals 18 residues. Germline-derived CDR1 and CDR2 are SGHTA and FQGNSA. Trimming removed 5 bases from V and 6 bases from J, with 27 bases in between. The CDR3 DNA follows: TGTGCCAGCAGCCCGGGGGGGCTTAACCGGGACAGGGAGGATACGCAGTATTTT. The encoded protein is CASSPGGLNRDREDTQYF.

This chain uses TRBV2 with TRBJ2-7, with D perhaps TRBD2 (5 bases). Deletions cut 5 bases from V and 0 bases from J, with 17 bases between. This CDR3 has 16 amino acids. Germline V gene lookup returns CDR1 SNHLY and CDR2 FYNNEI. CDR3: CASSLSEGFSSYEQYF. In nucleotides, the CDR3 is TGTGCCAGCAGTCTCTCAGAGGGATTTAGCTCCTACGAGCAGTACTTC.

The chain couples TRBV28 to TRBJ2-7; D perhaps matches TRBD1 (6 bases). This CDR3 has 21 amino acids. Trimming shortened V by 0 bases and J by 3 bases, and 30 bases separated the two germline ends. Germline-derived CDR1 and CDR2 are MDHEN and SYDVKM. CDR3 nucleotide sequence: TGTGCCAGCAGTTTATGCGTTTTTGTCTCGGACCGTACAGGGATAGTCTACGAGCAGTACTTC. The encoded protein is CASSLCVFVSDRTGIVYEQYF.

Concerning this clone: The germline gene is not matched at one end of the junction; a read error may be the cause. This chain links TRBV5-4 with TRBJ2-3; 8 bases line up with TRBD2. Germline CDR1 and CDR2: SGHNT and YYREEE (reference sequence). This CDR3 is built from 17 residues. CDR3 DNA: TGTGCTAGCAGCCCGAGTTCGGGAGCGGGAGGCACAGATACGCAGTATTTT. The encoded protein is CASSPSSGAGGTDTQYF.

The CDR3, as DNA: TGTGCCAGTAGTATGGCACAGGGGGCCTGGAATGAGCAGTTCTTC. It yields the protein CASSMAQGAWNEQFF. The V call is TRBV19, the J call TRBJ2-1, with TRBD1 matching over 9 bases. V lost 3 bases, J lost 7 bases, and 7 bases stayed unmatched. The CDR3 length is 15 residues. Germline V lookup: CDR1 LNHDA, CDR2 SQIVND (reference sequence).

The chain links TRBV5-6 to TRBJ2-7; 9 bases fit TRBD1. Trimming removed 0 bases from V and 9 bases from J; junction bases left unmatched: 4. The germline CDR1 and CDR2 sequences are SGHDT and YYEEEE. CDR3 length equals 13 residues. CDR3 residues: CASSLDRGRGQYF. In DNA form, the CDR3 reads TGTGCCAGCAGCTTGGACAGGGGGCGTGGGCAGTACTTC.

V usage is TRBV7-9 and J usage is TRBJ2-5; possible D gene TRBD1, 5 bases. V was clipped by 1 base and J by 5 bases, with 17 bases between them. The CDR3 covers 16 residues. In germline, CDR1 is SEHNR, CDR2 FQNEAQ (reference sequence). CDR3 sequence (DNA): TGTGCCAGCAGCTTAGAAGGCGGCAGGGCTGGGGAGACCCAGTACTTC. This codes for CASSLEGGRAGETQYF. The full variable domain, in which reference TRBV7-9 and TRBJ2-5 provide the parts outside the CDR3, is DTGVSQNPRHKITKRGQNVTFRCDPISEHNRLYWYRQTLGQGPEFLTYFQNEAQLEKSRLLSDRFSAERPKGSFSTLEIQRTEQGDSAMYLCASSLEGGRAGETQYFGPGTRLLVL.

The J gene is TRBJ2-5, the V gene TRBV5-1; possibly TRBD2 for D (6 bases). There are 15 residues in the CDR3. The germline V gene encodes CDR1 SGHRS and CDR2 YFSETQ. Trimming took off 3 bases at V and 4 bases at J, with 16 bases between the two ends. CDR3 sequence (DNA): TGCGCCAGCAGCTCGGTTGAGCGGGCCCCAGAGACCCAGTACTTC. This sequence encodes CASSSVERAPETQYF.

The chain employs TRBV5-1 and TRBJ1-2; possible D gene TRBD1, 6 bases. This CDR3 has 16 amino acids. Deletions cut 2 bases from V and 4 bases from J, with 18 bases between. Germline lookup yields CDR1 SGHRS and CDR2 YFSETQ. CDR3 coding DNA: TGCGCCAGCAGCTTCGGACAGTCCTGGGCCTTCTATGGCTACACCTTC. Its translation: CASSFGQSWAFYGYTF.

V usage is TRBV4-2 and J usage is TRBJ2-7, with D maybe TRBD2 (5 bases). In germline, CDR1 is LGHNA, CDR2 YNFKEQ. CDR3 length: 12 residues. Trimming left V 5 bases short and J 3 bases short, with 8 bases between. In DNA, the CDR3 is TGTGCCAGCAGCGACCGGGGCTACGAGCAGTACTTC. Amino acids: CASSDRGYEQYF.

J is TRBJ1-4 and V is TRBV13; D unclear. The V gene lost 3 bases and the J gene lost 3 bases, with 8 bases spanning the gap. Germline CDR1 is PRHDT and CDR2 is FYEKMQ (reference sequence). The CDR3 runs to 14 residues. DNA for the CDR3: TGTGCCAGCAGCTTGGGAGGATCTAATGAAAAACTGTTTTTT. Protein: CASSLGGSNEKLFF.

The chain has TRBV27 and TRBJ2-7; 13 nucleotides align to TRBD2. The germline V gene encodes CDR1 MNHEY and CDR2 SMNVEV (reference sequence). This CDR3 is built from 15 residues. J gave up 3 bases and V 5 bases, and 4 bases lay outside the gene matches. CDR3 protein: CASSPGLAGYYEQYF. For the CDR3, the DNA is TGTGCCAGCAGTCCGGGACTAGCGGGGTACTACGAGCAGTACTTC.

This chain joins TRBV28 and TRBJ2-7; 11 positions match TRBD2. After removal of 2 bases from V and 0 bases from J, the junction contained 6 bases not matched to a gene. The CDR3 has 17 amino acids. The germline V gene encodes CDR1 MDHEN and CDR2 SYDVKM. Here the CDR3 reads CASSLLSGRALSYEQYF. The CDR3 coding sequence is TGTGCCAGCAGTTTACTTAGCGGGAGGGCCCTCTCCTACGAGCAGTACTTC.

The chain is built from TRBV5-1 and TRBJ2-5; D may be TRBD1 (6 bases). The CDR3 sequence is 13 residues long. Germline values: CDR1 SGHRS, CDR2 YFSETQ. V was pared by 7 bases and J by 2 bases, with 12 bases between. Written as DNA, the CDR3 is TGCGCCAGCGGGGGCGGAATTCAAGAGACCCAGTACTTC. Translated, it gives CASGGGIQETQYF.

The gene calls are TRBV7-7 and TRBJ2-1; the match to TRBD1 covers 9 bases. The length of the CDR3 is 14 residues. Germline trimming cut 5 bases from V and 7 bases from J; bases unmatched to any gene: 6. CDR1 SSHAT and CDR2 FNYEAQ come from the germline V gene (reference sequence). The CDR3 DNA is TGTGCCAGCAGCAGGACAGGGGCGCAGAATGAGCAGTTCTTC. Its translation: CASSRTGAQNEQFF.

The chain joins TRBV7-9 to TRBJ1-1, with a tentative D call TRBD1 (6 bases). This CDR3 has 15 amino acids. V was pared by 1 base and J by 4 bases, with 13 bases between. Per the germline V gene, CDR1 is SEHNR and CDR2 is FQNEAQ (reference sequence). The chain's CDR3 is CASSLVRGISTEAFF. CDR3 DNA sequence: TGTGCCAGCAGCTTAGTAAGGGGGATAAGCACTGAAGCTTTCTTT.

The V and J genes are TRBV6-5 and TRBJ2-7; 7 bases are a match to TRBD1. J gave up 3 bases and V 5 bases, and 4 bases lay outside the gene matches. Per the germline V gene, CDR1 is MNHEY and CDR2 is SVGAGI. The length of the CDR3 is 13 residues. The CDR3 here is CASSKTGFYEQYF. Written as DNA, the CDR3 is TGTGCCAGCAGTAAGACAGGGTTCTACGAGCAGTACTTC.

The rearrangement joins TRBV13 to TRBJ2-2, with 15 nucleotides matching TRBD2. The CDR3 is 16 amino acids. Germline CDR1 is PRHDT and CDR2 is FYEKMQ (reference sequence). V was pared by 6 bases and J by 7 bases, with 6 bases of the junction left unmatched. This CDR3 is CASRRTSGRVGGELFF. The CDR3 bases are TGTGCCAGCAGGCGGACTAGCGGGAGGGTAGGCGGGGAGCTGTTTTTT. Supplemented by reference TRBV13 and TRBJ2-2, the full variable domain reads AAGVIQSPRHLIKEKRETATLKCYPIPRHDTVYWYQQGPGQDPQFLISFYEKMQSDKGSIPDRFSAQQFSDYHSELNMSSLELGDSALYFCASRRTSGRVGGELFFGEGSRLTVL.

The rearrangement uses TRBV5-4 and TRBJ2-4; 15 bases map to TRBD2. V shed 4 bases and J 6 bases; nucleotides not matched to a gene: 5. CDR1 is SGHNT and CDR2 is YYREEE in the germline V gene (reference sequence). The CDR3 contains 16 residues. The DNA of the CDR3 is TGTGCCAGCAGCCTCCGGACTAGCGGGAGGGGAAACATTCAGTACTTC. Encoded protein: CASSLRTSGRGNIQYF.

This chain connects TRBV9 to TRBJ1-3; D is possibly TRBD1 (5 bases). V was cut by 0 bases and J by 2 bases, with 15 bases left in between. CDR1 is SGDLS, CDR2 YYNGEE, per germline. The CDR3 runs to 17 residues. The CDR3 DNA is TGTGCCAGCAGCGTAGCCCCCGGGGGAGGTCCTGGAAACACCATATATTTT. Amino acid sequence: CASSVAPGGGPGNTIYF.

V is TRBV2 and J is TRBJ2-7; 11 nucleotides match TRBD1. Germline V gene sequence: CDR1 SNHLY, CDR2 FYNNEI. CDR3 length equals 14 residues. V shed 9 bases and J 0 bases; nucleotides not matched to a gene: 4. CDR3 protein: CASPGQGDSYEQYF. The CDR3 region has the DNA TGTGCCAGTCCGGGACAGGGGGACTCCTACGAGCAGTACTTC.

The rearrangement joins TRBV29-1 to TRBJ2-1, with D possibly matching TRBD1 (6 bases). This CDR3 has 15 residues. CDR1 SQVTM and CDR2 ANQGSEA come from the germline V gene. Trimming removed 3 bases at V and 7 bases at J, with 19 bases between. For the CDR3, the DNA is TGCAGCGTTGAGGCCTTGGACAGACGCTTGAATGAGCAGTTCTTC. Its protein is CSVEALDRRLNEQFF.